What follows describes a single T cell receptor (beta chain). Its antigen has not been determined. No much larger clone exists at a distance of one base, and base qualities are not known. TCRbeta CDR3 regions were amplified from genomic DNA by means of the immunoSEQ Assay, a bias-controlled multiplex PCR. The study's own analysis went as follows. The number of nucleated cells in each sample was estimated by amplification of reference gene primers within the assay. To quantify the absolute abundance of each unique TCRbeta CDR3 rearrangement, sequence reads were collapsed and filtered. For each sample, productive Simpson clonality was calculated by taking the square root of Simpson's diversity index across productive rearrangements. TCRdb holds this immuneACCESS table with in-frame rearrangements only. Some clones are missing; in checked studies, unresolved V genes explain under half, and the rest has no known cause. That table gives V, J and clone size, and the DNA gave D and trimming. This sample lists about 180,000 clones; about 84% were detected once. Of the sample, about 5.8% is held by the ten largest clones.

In the prospective study, participants were roughly 18 to 95 years old, resided in 24 geographic areas of the United States, and were enrolled through a virtual design. Cohort assignment in the prospective study relied on participant-reported clinical history from a screening survey and a study questionnaire. In the prospective study, whole blood, serum and a nasopharyngeal or oropharyngeal swab were collected from each participant by mobile phlebotomists. Additional blood draws and questionnaires over an approximately two-month period could optionally be provided by prospective study participants. Prospective study blood samples were shipped either frozen or at room temperature before DNA extraction. The source of the sample is a study of blood T cell repertoires in COVID-19 (TCRdb year 2020). Looking at the study overall: The collaborator samples originated in the United States, Italy and Spain and spanned the acute and convalescent phases of COVID-19. Where HLA class I and class II types were available, the types were taken from metadata supplied by the sample provider, not from assay-based typing. Nearly every sample came with metadata listing a de-identified subject ID, COVID-19 status, age in years and sex. The material from the prospective study consisted of cDNA or gDNA derived from T cells, B-cell-depleted T cells, or PBMCs. The dataset comprised deeply sampled blood TCRbeta repertoires from subjects exposed to, actively infected with, or recovered from COVID-19. The repertoires were released in a freely available public database meant as a resource for research on the immune response to SARS-CoV-2. Samples were obtained from the ongoing ImmuneRACE study (first 160 participants) and from about 1,300 subjects provided by 6 global collaborators.

The CDR3 spans 16 residues, from the cysteine through the phenylalanine. Solely the CDR3 DNA is kept, with 48 bases framed from the first base. Germline trimming amounts to 4 bases on V and 5 bases on J, with 13 as the count of junction bases outside the gene matches. CDR1 SGHVS and CDR2 FNYEAQ were looked up in the germline V gene. Results and caveats for the whole study, not just this receptor: Clinical and demographic metadata were provided uncurated, with the amount varying by source and participant.

Sequencing was carried out using PBMCs or T cells enriched from blood (not recorded which). This clonotype originated in a woman between 40 and 55 years old with acute COVID-19. This sequence uses TRBV7-6 and TRBJ2-5; 7 nucleotides in the junction match TRBD2. CDR3 loop: CASSSEGSLGGETQYF. The DNA reads TGTGCCAGCAGCTCCGAGGGTTCGTTGGGGGGGGAGACCCAGTACTTC. When the CDR3 is completed using the reference TRBV7-6 and TRBJ2-5 genes on either side, the full variable domain is GAGVSQSPRYKVTKRGQDVALRCDPISGHVSLYWYRQALGQGPEFLTYFNYEAQQDKSGLPNDRFSAERPEGSISTLTIQRTEQRDSAMYRCASSSEGSLGGETQYFGPGTRLLVL.